The T cell receptor (beta chain) under discussion was sequenced for a study of blood T cell repertoires in COVID-19. Study overall: In each case, the material was cDNA or gDNA derived from T cells, B-cell-depleted T cells, or PBMCs.

About this clone: The sample has other DNA sequences that encode this CDR3 too.

Libraries were prepared by immunoSEQ multiplex PCR; TCRdb keeps only in-frame clonotypes and omits some of them. This sample has fewer than 250,000 clones, with approximately 80% found just once. This CDR3 region has 15 residues. Trimming shortened V by 1 base and J by 2 bases, and 11 bases separated the two germline ends. Germline CDR1 and CDR2: LGHNA and YSLEER. The V gene is TRBV4-3, the J gene TRBJ1-2; no definite D call. The sequenced material came from peripheral blood. This receptor was identified in a woman between 65 and 79 years old with acute or convalescent COVID-19. CDR3 in DNA: TGCGCCAGCAGCCAAGCGCGGGCCGCCAACTATGGCTACACCTTC. It yields the protein CASSQARAANYGYTF.